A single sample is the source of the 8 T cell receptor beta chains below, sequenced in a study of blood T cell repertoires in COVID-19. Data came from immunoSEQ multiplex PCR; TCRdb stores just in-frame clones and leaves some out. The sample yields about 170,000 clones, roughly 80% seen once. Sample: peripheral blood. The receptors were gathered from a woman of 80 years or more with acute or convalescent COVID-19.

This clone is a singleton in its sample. The CDR3 reads CASSLSSNSPLHF. The CDR3 DNA is TGTGCCAGCAGCTTATCTTCTAATTCACCCCTCCACTTT. The chain recombines TRBV7-2 with TRBJ1-6; no clear D gene. The V gene lost 2 bases and the J gene lost 6 bases, with 5 bases spanning the gap. Per germline, CDR1 SGHTA and CDR2 FQGNSA. This CDR3 is built from 13 residues.

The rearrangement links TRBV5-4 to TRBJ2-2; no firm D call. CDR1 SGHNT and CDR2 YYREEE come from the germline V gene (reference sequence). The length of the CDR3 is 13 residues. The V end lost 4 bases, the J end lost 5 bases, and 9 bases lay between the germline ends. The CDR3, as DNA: TGTGCCAGCAGCAGAGCTTCGACCGGGGAGCTGTTTTTT. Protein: CASSRASTGELFF.

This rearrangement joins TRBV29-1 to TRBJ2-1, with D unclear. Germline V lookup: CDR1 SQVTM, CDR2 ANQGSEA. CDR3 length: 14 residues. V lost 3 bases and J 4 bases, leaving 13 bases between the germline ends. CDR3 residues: CSVELWPLYNEQFF. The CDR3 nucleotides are TGCAGCGTTGAGTTGTGGCCCCTTTACAATGAGCAGTTCTTC.

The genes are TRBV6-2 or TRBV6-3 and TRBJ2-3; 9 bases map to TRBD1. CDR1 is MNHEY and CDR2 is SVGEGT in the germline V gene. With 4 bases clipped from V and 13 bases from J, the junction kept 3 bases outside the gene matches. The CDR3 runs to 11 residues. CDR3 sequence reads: CASSSGTGKYF. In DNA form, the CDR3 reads TGTGCCAGCAGTTCCGGGACAGGGAAGTATTTT.

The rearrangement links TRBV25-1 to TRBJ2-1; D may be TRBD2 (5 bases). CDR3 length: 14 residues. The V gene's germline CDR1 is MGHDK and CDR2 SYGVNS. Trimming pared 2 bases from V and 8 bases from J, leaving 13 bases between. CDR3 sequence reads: CASSETGSRYEQFF. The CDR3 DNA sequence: TGTGCCAGCAGTGAAACGGGATCTCGGTATGAGCAGTTCTTC.

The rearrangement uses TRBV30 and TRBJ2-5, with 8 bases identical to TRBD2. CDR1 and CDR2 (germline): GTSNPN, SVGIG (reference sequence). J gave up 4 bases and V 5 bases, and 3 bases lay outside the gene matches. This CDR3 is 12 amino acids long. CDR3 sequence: CAWGTSTETQYF. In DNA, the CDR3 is TGTGCCTGGGGGACTAGTACAGAGACCCAGTACTTC.

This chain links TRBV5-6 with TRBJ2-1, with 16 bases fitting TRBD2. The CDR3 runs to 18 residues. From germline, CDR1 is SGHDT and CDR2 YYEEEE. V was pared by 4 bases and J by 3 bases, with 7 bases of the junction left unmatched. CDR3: CASSPGLAGGADYNEQFF. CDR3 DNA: TGTGCCAGCAGCCCGGGACTAGCGGGGGGGGCTGACTACAATGAGCAGTTCTTC.

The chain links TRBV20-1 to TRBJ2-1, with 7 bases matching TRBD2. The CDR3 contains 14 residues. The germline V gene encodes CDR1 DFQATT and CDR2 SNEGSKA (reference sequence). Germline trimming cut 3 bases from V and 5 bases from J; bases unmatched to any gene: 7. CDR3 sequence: CSASREARNNEQFF. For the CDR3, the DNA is TGCAGTGCTAGTCGGGAGGCGAGGAACAATGAGCAGTTCTTC.